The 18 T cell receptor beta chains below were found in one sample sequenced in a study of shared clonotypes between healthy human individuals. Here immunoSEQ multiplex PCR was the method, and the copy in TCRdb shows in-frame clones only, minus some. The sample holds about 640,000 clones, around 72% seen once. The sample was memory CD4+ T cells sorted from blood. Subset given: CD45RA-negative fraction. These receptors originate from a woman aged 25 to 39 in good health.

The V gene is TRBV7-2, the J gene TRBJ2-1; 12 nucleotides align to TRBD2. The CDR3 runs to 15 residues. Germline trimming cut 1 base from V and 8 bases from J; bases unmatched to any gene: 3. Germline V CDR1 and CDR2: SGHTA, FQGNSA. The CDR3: CASSLGLAGDYEQFF. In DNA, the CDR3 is TGTGCCAGCAGCTTAGGACTAGCGGGAGATTATGAGCAGTTCTTC.

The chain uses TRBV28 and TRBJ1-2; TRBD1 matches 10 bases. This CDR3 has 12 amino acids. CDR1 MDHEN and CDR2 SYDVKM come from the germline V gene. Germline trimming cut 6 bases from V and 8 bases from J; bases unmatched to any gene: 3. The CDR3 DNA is TGTGCCAGCAGCGACAGGGGGCGCGGCTACACCTTC. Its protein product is CASSDRGRGYTF.

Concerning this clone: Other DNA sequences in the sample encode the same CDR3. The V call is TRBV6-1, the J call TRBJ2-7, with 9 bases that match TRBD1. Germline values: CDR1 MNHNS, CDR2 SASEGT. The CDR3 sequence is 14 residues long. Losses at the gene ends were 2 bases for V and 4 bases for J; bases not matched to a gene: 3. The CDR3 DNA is TGTGCCAGCAGTGAACGACAGGGGGGGTACGAGCAGTACTTC. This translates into CASSERQGGYEQYF.

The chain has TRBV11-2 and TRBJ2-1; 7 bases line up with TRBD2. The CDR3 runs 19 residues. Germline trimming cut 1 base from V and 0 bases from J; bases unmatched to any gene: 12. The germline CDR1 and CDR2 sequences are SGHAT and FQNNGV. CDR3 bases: TGTGCCAGCAGCTTAGGACTAGCACCACCCATTAGCTCCTACAATGAGCAGTTCTTC. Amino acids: CASSLGLAPPISSYNEQFF.

In DNA, the CDR3 is TGCGCCAGCAGCCGCGGGATCGTAGATACGCAGTATTTT. Encoded protein: CASSRGIVDTQYF. The V call is TRBV5-1, the J call TRBJ2-3; D possibly corresponds to TRBD2 (6 bases). The V and J ends lost 4 bases and 5 bases respectively, with 11 bases between them. The CDR3 totals 13 residues. Germline V gene sequence: CDR1 SGHRS, CDR2 YFSETQ.

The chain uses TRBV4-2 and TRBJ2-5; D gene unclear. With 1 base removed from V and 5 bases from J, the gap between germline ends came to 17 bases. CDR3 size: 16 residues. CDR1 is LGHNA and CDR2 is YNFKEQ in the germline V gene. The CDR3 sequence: CASSQGSSGTVETQYF. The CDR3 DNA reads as TGTGCCAGCAGCCAAGGAAGCTCGGGTACGGTCGAGACCCAGTACTTC.

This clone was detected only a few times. The CDR3 sequence: CASSYKGDQPQHF. CDR3 coding DNA: TGTGCCAGCAGTTACAAGGGGGACCAGCCCCAGCATTTT. V gene TRBV6-6 combines with J gene TRBJ1-5; possibly TRBD1 for D (6 bases). Germline-derived CDR1 and CDR2 are MNHNY and SVGAGI (reference sequence). The CDR3 sequence is 13 residues long. Trimming removed 2 bases at V and 7 bases at J, with 9 bases between.

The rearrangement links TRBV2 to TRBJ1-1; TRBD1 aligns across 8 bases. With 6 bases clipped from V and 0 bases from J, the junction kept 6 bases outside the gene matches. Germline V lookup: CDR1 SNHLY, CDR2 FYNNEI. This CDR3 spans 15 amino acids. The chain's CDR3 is CASSGQGLMNTEAFF. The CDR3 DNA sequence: TGTGCCAGCAGCGGACAGGGACTAATGAACACTGAAGCTTTCTTT.

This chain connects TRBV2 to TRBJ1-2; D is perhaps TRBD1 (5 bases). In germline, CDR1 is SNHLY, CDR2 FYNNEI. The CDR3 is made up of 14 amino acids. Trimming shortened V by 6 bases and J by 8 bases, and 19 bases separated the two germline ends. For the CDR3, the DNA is TGTGCCAGCAGGGCCGGGACCGGCGGGATCGGCTACACCTTC. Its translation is CASRAGTGGIGYTF.

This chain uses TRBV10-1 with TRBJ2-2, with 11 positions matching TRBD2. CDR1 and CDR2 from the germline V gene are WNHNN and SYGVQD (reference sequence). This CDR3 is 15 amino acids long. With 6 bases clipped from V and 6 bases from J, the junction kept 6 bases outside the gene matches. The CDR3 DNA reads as TGCGCCAGCAGGACTAGCGGGAACTATGCCGGGGAGCTGTTTTTT. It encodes CASRTSGNYAGELFF.

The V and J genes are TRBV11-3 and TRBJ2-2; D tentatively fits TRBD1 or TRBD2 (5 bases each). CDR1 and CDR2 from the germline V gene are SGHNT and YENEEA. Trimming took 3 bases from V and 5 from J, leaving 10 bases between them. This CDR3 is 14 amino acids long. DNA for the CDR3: TGTGCCAGCAGCTTCCGGGGCGGAACCGGGGAGCTGTTTTTT. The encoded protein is CASSFRGGTGELFF.

The CDR3 nucleotides read TGTGCCAGCAGCTTTGATCGTCGGTTTTGTGGCAAAAGCTCCTACAATGAGCAGTTCTTC. It is translated as CASSFDRRFCGKSSYNEQFF. This chain connects TRBV12-1 to TRBJ2-1. TRBV12-1 is marked as a pseudogene. This CDR3 is built from 20 residues.

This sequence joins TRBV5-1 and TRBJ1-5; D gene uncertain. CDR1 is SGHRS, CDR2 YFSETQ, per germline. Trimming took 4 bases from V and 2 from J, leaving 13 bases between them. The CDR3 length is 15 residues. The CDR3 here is CASSPSGEGNQPQHF. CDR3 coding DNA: TGCGCCAGCAGCCCCTCTGGCGAGGGCAATCAGCCCCAGCATTTT.

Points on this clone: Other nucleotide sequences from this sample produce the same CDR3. CDR3 in amino acids: CASSPPGQGAYEQYF. CDR3 nucleotides: TGTGCCAGCTCACCACCGGGACAGGGGGCTTACGAGCAGTACTTC. The gene calls are TRBV18 and TRBJ2-7, with TRBD1 identical over 12 bases. Germline trimming cut 0 bases from V and 4 bases from J; bases unmatched to any gene: 1. The CDR3 length is 15 residues. The germline V gene encodes CDR1 KGHSH and CDR2 LQKENI.

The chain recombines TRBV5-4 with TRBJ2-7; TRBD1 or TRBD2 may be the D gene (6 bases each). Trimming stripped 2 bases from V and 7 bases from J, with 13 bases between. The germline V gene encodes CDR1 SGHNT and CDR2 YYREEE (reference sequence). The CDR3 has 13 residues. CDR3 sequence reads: CASSLWGAGEQYF. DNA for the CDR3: TGTGCCAGCAGCTTATGGGGGGCTGGTGAGCAGTACTTC.

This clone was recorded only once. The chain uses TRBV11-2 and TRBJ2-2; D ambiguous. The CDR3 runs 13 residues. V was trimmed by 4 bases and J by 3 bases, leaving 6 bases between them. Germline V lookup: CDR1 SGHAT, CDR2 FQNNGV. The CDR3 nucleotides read TGTGCCAGCAGCTCGTGGGACACCGGGGAGCTGTTTTTT. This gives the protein CASSSWDTGELFF.

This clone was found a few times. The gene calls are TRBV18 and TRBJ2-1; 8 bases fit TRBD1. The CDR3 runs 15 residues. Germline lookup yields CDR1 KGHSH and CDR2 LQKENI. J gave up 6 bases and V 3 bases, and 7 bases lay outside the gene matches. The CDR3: CASSPGQGDGNEQFF. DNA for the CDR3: TGTGCCAGCTCACCCGGACAGGGAGATGGCAATGAGCAGTTCTTC.

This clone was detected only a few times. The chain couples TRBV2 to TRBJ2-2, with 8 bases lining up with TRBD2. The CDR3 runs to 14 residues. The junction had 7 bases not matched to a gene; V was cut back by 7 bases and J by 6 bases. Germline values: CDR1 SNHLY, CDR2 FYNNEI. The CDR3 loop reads CASNTGGPSGELFF. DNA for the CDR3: TGTGCCAGCAACACGGGAGGGCCCTCCGGGGAGCTGTTTTTT.